This T cell receptor beta chain was found in a study of technical replicates of blood from four donors. The protocol was immunoSEQ multiplex PCR, while the TCRdb copy is restricted to in-frame clones and leaves out a portion. The repertoire holds around 61,000 clones, approximately 97% seen once, with approximately 0.19% in the top ten. This CDR3 is built from 15 residues. Trimming left V 0 bases short and J 2 bases short, with 11 bases between. Germline CDR1 reads MGHRA; CDR2 reads YSYEKL. Sequencing was done on a sample of T cells isolated from PBMCs. The receptor comes from a human donor in good health. The rearrangement joins TRBV4-1 to TRBJ2-7; D might be TRBD2 (5 bases). The CDR3 is CASSQEASGPYEQYF. The CDR3 coding sequence is TGCGCCAGCAGCCAAGAGGCCAGCGGACCCTACGAGCAGTACTTC.